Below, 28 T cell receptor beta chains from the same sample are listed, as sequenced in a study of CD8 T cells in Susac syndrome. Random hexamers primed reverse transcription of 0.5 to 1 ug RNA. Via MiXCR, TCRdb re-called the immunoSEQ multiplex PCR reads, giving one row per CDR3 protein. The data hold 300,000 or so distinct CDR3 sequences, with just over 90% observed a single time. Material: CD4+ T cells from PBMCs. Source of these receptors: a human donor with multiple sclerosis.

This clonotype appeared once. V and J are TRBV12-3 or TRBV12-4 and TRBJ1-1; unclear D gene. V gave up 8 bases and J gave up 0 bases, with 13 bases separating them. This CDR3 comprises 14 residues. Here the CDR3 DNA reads TGTGCCAGCGACGAGGGTCTTATGAACACTGAAGCTTTCTTT. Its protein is CASDEGLMNTEAFF.

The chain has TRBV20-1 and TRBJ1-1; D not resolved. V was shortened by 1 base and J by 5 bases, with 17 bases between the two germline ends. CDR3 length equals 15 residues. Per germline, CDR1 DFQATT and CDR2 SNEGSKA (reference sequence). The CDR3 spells CSARGAPHRKTEAFF. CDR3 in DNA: TGCAGTGCTAGAGGTGCCCCACACAGAAAAACTGAAGCTTTCTTT.

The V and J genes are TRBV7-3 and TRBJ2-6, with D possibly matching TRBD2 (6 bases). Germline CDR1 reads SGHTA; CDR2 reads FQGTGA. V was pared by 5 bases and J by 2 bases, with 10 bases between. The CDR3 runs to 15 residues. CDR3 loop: CASSGGIPGANVLTF. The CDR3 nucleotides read TGTGCCAGCAGCGGGGGGATACCTGGGGCCAACGTCCTGACTTTC.

In DNA form, the CDR3 reads TGTGCCAGCAGGAAGGGACTAGCGGGAATCACAGATACGCAGTATTTT. Translated, it gives CASRKGLAGITDTQYF. J is TRBJ2-3 and V is TRBV2; 13 bases are shared with TRBD2. J lost 2 bases, V lost 6 bases, and 5 bases had no gene match. CDR1 and CDR2 (germline): SNHLY, FYNNEI. This CDR3 region has 16 residues.

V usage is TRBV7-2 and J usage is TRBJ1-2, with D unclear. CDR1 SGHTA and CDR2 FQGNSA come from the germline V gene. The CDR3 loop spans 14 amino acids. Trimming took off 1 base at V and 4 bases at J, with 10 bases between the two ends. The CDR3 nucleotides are TGTGCCAGCAGCTTAGTTACGATCGGCTATGGCTACACCTTC. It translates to CASSLVTIGYGYTF.

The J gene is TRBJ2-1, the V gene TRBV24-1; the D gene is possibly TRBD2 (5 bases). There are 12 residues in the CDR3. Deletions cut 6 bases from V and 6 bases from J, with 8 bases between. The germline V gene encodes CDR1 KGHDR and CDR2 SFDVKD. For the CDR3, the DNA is TGTGCCACCAGTAAACTAGGCAATGAGCAGTTCTTC. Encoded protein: CATSKLGNEQFF.

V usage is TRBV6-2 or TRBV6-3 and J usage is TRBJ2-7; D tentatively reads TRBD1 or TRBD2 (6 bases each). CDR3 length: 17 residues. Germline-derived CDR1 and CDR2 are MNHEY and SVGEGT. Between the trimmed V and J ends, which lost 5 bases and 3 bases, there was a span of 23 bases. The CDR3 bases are TGTGCCAGCAGTCCCTACCGGGGGCCCGCACCCAGCTACGAGCAGTACTTC. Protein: CASSPYRGPAPSYEQYF.

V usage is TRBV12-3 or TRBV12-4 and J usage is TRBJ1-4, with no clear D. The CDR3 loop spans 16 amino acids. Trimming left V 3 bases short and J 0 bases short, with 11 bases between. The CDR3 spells CASSLSLKATNEKLFF. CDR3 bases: TGTGCCAGCAGTTTGTCCCTCAAAGCAACTAATGAAAAACTGTTTTTT.

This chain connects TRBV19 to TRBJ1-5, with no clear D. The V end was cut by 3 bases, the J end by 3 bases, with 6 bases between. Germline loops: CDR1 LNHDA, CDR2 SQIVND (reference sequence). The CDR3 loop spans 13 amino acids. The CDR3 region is CASSIQPNQPQHF. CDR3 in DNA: TGTGCCAGTAGTATCCAGCCCAATCAGCCCCAGCATTTT. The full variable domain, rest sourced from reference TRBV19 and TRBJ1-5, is DGGITQSPKYLFRKEGQNVTLSCEQNLNHDAMYWYRQDPGQGLRLIYYSQIVNDFQKGDIAEGYSVSREKKESFPLTVTSAQKNPTAFYLCASSIQPNQPQHFGDGTRLSIL.

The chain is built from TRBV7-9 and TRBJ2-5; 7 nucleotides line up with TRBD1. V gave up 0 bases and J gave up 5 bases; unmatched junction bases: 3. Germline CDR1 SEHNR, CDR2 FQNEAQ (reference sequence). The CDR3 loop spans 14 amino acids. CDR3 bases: TGTGCCAGCAGCTTAGCGCAAGGGGGCGAGACCCAGTACTTC. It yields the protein CASSLAQGGETQYF.

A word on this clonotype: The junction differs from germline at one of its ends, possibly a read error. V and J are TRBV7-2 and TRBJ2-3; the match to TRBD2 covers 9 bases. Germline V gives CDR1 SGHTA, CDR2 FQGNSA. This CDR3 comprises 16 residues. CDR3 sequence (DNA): TGTGCCAGCAGCCTAGCAAGCGGGAGGAAGACAGATACGCAGTATTTT. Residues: CASSLASGRKTDTQYF.

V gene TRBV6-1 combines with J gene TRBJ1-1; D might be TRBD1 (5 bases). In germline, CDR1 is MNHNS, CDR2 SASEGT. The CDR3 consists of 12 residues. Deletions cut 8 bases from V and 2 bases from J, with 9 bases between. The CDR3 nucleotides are TGTGCCAGCGGGGCCGTCAACACTGAAGCTTTCTTT. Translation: CASGAVNTEAFF.

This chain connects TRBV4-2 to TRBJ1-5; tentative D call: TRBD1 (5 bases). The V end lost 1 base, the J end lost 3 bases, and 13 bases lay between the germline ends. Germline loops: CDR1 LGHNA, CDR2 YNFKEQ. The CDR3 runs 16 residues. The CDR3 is CASSQVGEGLNQPQHF. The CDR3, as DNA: TGTGCCAGCAGCCAAGTCGGGGAGGGGCTCAATCAGCCCCAGCATTTT.

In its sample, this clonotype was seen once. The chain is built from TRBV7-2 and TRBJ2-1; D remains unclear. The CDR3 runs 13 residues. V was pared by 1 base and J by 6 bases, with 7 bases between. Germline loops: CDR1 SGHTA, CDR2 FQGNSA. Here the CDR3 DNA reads TGTGCCAGCAGCTTAGTTTATGGCAATGAGCAGTTCTTC. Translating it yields CASSLVYGNEQFF.

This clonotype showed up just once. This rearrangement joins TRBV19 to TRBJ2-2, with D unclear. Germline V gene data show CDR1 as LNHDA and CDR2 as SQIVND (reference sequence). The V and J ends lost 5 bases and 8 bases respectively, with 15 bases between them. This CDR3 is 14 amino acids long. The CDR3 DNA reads TGTGCCAGTAGTCCGAAGGCTCTCTTGGGGGAGCTGTTTTTT. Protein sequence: CASSPKALLGELFF.

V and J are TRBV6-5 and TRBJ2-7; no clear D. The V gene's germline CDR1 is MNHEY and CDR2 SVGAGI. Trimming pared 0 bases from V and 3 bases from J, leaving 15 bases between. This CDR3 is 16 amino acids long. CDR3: CASSYSVVTPYYEQYF. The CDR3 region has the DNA TGTGCCAGCAGTTACTCCGTCGTGACACCGTACTACGAGCAGTACTTC.

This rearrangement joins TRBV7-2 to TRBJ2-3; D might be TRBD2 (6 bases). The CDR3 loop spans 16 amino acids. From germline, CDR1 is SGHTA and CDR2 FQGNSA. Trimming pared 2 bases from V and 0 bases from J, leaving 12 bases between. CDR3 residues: CASSLTLATSTDTQYF. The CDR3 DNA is TGTGCCAGCAGCTTAACGCTAGCGACTAGCACAGATACGCAGTATTTT.

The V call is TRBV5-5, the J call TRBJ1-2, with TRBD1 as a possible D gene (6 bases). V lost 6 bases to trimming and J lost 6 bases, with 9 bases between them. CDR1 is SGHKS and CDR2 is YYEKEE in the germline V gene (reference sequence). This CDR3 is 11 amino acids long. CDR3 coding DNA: TGTGCCAGCAACAGGGATGATGGCTACACCTTC. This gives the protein CASNRDDGYTF.

The CDR3 region has the DNA TGTGCCAGCAGCCCCCGAGGAAGCGGCAGCTACGAGCAGTACTTC. Protein product: CASSPRGSGSYEQYF. V gene TRBV6-2 or TRBV6-3 combines with J gene TRBJ2-7, with D possibly TRBD2 on 5 matching bases. V lost 6 bases to trimming and J lost 3 bases, with 18 bases between them. Germline loops: CDR1 MNHEY, CDR2 SVGEGT. This CDR3 comprises 15 residues.

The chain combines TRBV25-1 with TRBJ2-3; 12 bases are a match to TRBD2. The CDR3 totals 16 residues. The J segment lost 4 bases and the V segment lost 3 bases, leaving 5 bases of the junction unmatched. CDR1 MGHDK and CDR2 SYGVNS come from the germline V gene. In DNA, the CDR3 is TGTGCCAGCAGTGACCCTAGCGGGGGGGGTCCAGATACGCAGTATTTT. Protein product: CASSDPSGGGPDTQYF.

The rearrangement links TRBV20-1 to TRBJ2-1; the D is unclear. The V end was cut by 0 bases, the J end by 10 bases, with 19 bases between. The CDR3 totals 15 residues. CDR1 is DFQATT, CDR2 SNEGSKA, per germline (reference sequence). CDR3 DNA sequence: TGCAGTGCTAGAGATCTTAACCGGGTTAGTAGGGAGCAGTTCTTC. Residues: CSARDLNRVSREQFF.

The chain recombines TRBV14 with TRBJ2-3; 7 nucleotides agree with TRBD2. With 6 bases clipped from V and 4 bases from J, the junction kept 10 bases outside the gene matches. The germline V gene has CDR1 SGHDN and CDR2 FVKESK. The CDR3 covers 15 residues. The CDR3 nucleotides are TGTGCCAGCAGGAGGGCGGGAGCCCGGGCAGATACGCAGTATTTT. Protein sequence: CASRRAGARADTQYF.

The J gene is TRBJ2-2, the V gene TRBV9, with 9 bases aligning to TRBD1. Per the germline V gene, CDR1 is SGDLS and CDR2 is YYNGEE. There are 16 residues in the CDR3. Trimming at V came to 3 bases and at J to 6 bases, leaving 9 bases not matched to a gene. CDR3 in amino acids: CASSAQTGGRAGELFF. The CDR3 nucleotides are TGTGCCAGCAGCGCGCAGACAGGGGGTCGCGCCGGGGAGCTGTTTTTT.

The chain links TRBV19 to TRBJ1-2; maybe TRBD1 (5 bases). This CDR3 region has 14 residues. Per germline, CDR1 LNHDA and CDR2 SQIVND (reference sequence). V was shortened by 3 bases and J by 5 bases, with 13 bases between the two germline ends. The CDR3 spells CASSIRPGSYGYTF. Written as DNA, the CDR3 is TGTGCCAGTAGTATCCGGCCAGGGTCGTATGGCTACACCTTC.

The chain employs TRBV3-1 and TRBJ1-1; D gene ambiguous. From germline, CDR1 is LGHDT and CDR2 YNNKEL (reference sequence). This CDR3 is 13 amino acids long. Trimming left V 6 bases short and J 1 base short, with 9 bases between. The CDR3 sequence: CASSDRGNTEAFF. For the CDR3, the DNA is TGTGCCAGCAGTGATCGGGGGAACACTGAAGCTTTCTTT.

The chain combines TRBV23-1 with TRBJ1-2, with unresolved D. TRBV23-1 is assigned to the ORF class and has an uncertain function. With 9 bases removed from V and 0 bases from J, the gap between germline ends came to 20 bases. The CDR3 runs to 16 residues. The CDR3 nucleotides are TGCGCCAGTCCTAGATCTGGGTCTGATTCTAACTATGGCTACACCTTC. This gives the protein CASPRSGSDSNYGYTF.

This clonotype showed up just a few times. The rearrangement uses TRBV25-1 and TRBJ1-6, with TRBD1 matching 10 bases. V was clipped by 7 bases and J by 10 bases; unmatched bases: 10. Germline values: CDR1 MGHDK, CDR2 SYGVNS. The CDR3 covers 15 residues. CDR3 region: CASTAPGTGDSPLHF. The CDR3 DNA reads TGTGCCAGCACCGCCCCCGGGACAGGGGACTCACCCCTCCACTTT.

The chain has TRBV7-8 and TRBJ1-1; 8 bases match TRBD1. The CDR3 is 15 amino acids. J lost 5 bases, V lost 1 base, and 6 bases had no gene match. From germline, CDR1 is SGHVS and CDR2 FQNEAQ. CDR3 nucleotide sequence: TGTGCCAGCAGCTTAGAGGACAGGGAGGGGACTGAAGCTTTCTTT. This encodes CASSLEDREGTEAFF.